This TCR beta chain was recovered during a study of CD8 T cells in Susac syndrome (dated by TCRdb to between 2019 and 2020). Regarding the research as a whole: Of the Susac syndrome patients who were sequenced, six had clinically active disease and 8 or 9 were in clinical remission. At blood withdrawal, Susac syndrome patients were therapy-naive, treated with corticosteroids (with IVIg additionally given to some), or treated with IVIg alone. Whether CD8+ T cell activation and differentiation in Susac syndrome was antigen driven was tested using repertoire sequencing. The clonality of the CD8+ T cell repertoire was compared across approximately eleven healthy donors, around 14 Susac syndrome patients and roughly 15 multiple sclerosis patients. Findings and caveats that apply to the study as a whole: Sixteen and five Susac-specific public clones were found in the total CD8+ and CD8+ TEMRA repertoires, respectively. The TCR sequencing and HLA analysis was acknowledged to have included a relatively small number of individuals. Clonal expansion was seen in Susac syndrome CD8+ repertoires, peaking in CD8+ TEMRA cells and being greater in clinically active patients than in remitting ones.

High-throughput TCR beta sequencing profiled peripheral blood CD8+ and CD4+ T cells from healthy donors, Susac syndrome patients and multiple sclerosis patients. The Susac syndrome patients fulfilled recently defined diagnostic criteria for either definite or probable disease. Bulk CD8+ and CD4+ T cells were purified by magnetic negative isolation, while CD8+ TEMRA cells were enriched using FACS. Blood was collected in EDTA tubes and processed within 24 hours, with PBMCs isolated through density gradient centrifugation. PBMCs intended for TCR sequencing were cryopreserved in liquid nitrogen and were subsequently thawed in a 37 degrees C water bath. The sorted or isolated CD4+, CD8+ and CD8+ TEMRA cells reached a purity of at least 90%. CDR3 length: 15 amino acids, cysteine to phenylalanine. The sequence is cut down to CDR3 DNA, 45 bases in frame from base 1. Trimming removed 6 bases from V and 0 bases from J, leaving 16 bases between the germline ends. The germline V gene sets CDR1 to SQVTM and CDR2 to ANQGSEA.

Concerning this clonotype itself: Its target antigen remains unknown. No base quality information exists; no much larger clone differs at one position.

RNA was extracted with the RNeasy kit and roughly 0.45 to 1 ug was reverse transcribed using random hexamers. TCR beta CDR3 regions were amplified with the immunoSEQ multiplex PCR assay covering 54 Vbeta and 13 Jbeta segments. PCR amplification bias was corrected by using a synthetic template baseline for primer optimization and computational correction. In the source study's methods: Reads were annotated to V, D and J genes per IMGT and analyzed with immunoSEQ Analyzer, keeping only productive sequences. Clonality was computed as one minus Shannon entropy normalized by log2 of the number of productive unique sequences. For each patient and control, public and private clones were evaluated among the 100 most prevalent clones. Susac-specific clones were defined as absent from healthy and MS cohorts, approximately 1,000 published viral clones and other ImmuneACCESS disease sequences. The public sequencing data were trimmed at Q25 with fastp and processed into clonotypes with MiXCR by TCRdb, which kept only in-frame beta chains. Rows are combined by CDR3 protein, so each entry shows the most common genes and DNA. It is TCRdb's table, rather than the study itself, that gives the V and J calls and clone size. Recorded for this sample are about 81,000 distinct CDR3 sequences; around 94% of them occurred a single time. The ten largest clones take up approximately 0.92% of the sample.

The rearranged chain carries TRBV29-1 and TRBJ2-3; the D segment cannot be called with confidence. The TCR comes from a human donor with Susac syndrome. The sequenced material came from CD8+ T cells from PBMCs. Here is the DNA: TGCAGCGTCGGCATAGCAGGAACTAGCACAGATACGCAGTATTTT. Translation gives CSVGIAGTSTDTQYF.